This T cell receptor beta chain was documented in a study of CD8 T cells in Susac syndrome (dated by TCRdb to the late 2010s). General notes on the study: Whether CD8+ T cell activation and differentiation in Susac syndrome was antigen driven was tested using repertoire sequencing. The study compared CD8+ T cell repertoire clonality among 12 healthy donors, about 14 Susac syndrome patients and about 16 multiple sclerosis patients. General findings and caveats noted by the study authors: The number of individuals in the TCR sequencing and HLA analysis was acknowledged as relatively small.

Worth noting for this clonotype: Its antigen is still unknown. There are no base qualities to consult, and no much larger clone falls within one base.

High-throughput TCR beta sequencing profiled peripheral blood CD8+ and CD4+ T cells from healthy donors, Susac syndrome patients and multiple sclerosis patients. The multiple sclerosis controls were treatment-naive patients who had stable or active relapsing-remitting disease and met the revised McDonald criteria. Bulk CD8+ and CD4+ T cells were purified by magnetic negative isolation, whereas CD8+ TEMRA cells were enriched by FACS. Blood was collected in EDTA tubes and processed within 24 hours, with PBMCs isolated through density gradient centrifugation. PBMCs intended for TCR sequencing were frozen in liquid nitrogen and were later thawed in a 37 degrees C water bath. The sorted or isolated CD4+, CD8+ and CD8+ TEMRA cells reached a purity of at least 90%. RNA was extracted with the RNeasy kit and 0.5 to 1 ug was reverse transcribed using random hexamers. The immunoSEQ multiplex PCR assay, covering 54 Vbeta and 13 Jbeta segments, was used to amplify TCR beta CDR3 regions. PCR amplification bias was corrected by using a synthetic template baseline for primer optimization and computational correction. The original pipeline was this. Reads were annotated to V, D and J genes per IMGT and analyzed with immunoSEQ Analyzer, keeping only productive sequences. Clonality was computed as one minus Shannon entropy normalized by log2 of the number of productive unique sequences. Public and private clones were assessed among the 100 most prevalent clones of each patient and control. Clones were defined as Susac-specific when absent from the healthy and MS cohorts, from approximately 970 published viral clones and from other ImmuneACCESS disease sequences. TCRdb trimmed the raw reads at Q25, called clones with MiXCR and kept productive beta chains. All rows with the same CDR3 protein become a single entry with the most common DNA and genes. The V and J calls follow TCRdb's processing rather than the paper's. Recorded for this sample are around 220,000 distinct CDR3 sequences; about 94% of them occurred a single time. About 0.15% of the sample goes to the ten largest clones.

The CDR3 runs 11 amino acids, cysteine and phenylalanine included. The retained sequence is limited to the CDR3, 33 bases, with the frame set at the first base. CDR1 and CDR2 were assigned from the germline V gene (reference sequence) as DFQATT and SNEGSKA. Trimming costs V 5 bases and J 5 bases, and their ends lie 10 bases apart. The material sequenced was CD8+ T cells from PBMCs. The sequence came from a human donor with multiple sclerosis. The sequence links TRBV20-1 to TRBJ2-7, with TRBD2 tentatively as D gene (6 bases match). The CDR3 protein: CSAGLLDEQYF. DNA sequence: TGCAGTGCTGGACTACTGGACGAGCAGTACTTC.